In its sample, the clone carrying this TCR beta chain was seen many times. Authors of the study amplified TCR beta CDR3 regions from RNA transcripts. First-round RT-PCR with HTBI primers amplified the TCR CDR3 region. TCRdb fed the multiplex PCR reads into MiXCR, producing one record per CDR3 protein. The sample holds 300,000 to 450,000 distinct CDR3 sequences, 11% to 15% seen once. This sample is part of a study of T cells in Graves' hyperthyroidism and ophthalmopathy. Study information: At initial diagnosis, before any treatment had begun, peripheral blood was obtained.

Any patient presenting with uncontrolled infection, other autoimmune disease, pregnancy or lactation was left out. From approximately 9.5 ml of fresh peripheral blood, PBMCs were isolated. The CDR3 has 15 amino acids. Germline values: CDR1 GTSNPN, CDR2 SVGIG (reference sequence). V shed 1 base and J 7 bases; nucleotides not matched to a gene: 8. The source of this sequence is a woman in her sixties or seventies with Graves' hyperthyroidism. The sequenced material came from blood. The V gene is TRBV30, the J gene TRBJ1-5; 9 bases are shared with TRBD1. The CDR3 region has the DNA TGTGCCTGGAGTGCGGGACAGGGTTTTTGGCAGCCCCAGCATTTT. It codes for CAWSAGQGFWQPQHF.